The text below deals with one T cell receptor (beta chain). Its specificity is not known. The CDR3 runs 16 residues. J lost 5 bases, V lost 0 bases, and 9 bases had no gene match. The germline CDR1 and CDR2 sequences are SGHTA and FQGTGA. The data were taken from a study of cytomegalovirus exposure and HLA in healthy donors. The PCR ran on 60 Vbeta and 13 Jbeta primers. Assay: immunoSEQ multiplex PCR; the TCRdb copy retains only in-frame clones and omits some. The sample has roughly 120,000 clones, approximately 80% seen once. Points from the study as a whole: A few of the chains that were CMV-associated were confirmed in vitro to be specific for CMV antigens. According to an earlier analysis, most TCR beta V segments yielded productive rearrangements about 90% or about 30% of the time. What TCR beta sequences reportedly achieved was accurate prediction of HLA-A and HLA-B alleles in most subjects.

The specimen sequenced was PBMCs. This TCR came from a woman aged 40-49 years in good health and CMV-seronegative. The chain is built from TRBV7-3 and TRBJ2-5, with 7 bases lining up with TRBD2. The CDR3 sequence is CASSLTLASGQETQYF. In nucleotides, the CDR3 is TGTGCCAGCAGCTTAACGTTAGCTAGCGGCCAGGAGACCCAGTACTTC.